Only a few counts were recorded for the clone carrying this TCR beta chain. Its cognate antigen is unknown. The entry originates in a study of T cell repertoires in cytomegalovirus infection. The overall study: Through public TCR beta signatures, both CMV infection and matching HLA type were indicated. General study points: Public TCR beta family frequency separated CMV-and-HLA carriers, including in an independent cohort.

TCRdb re-derived calls from the reads in MiXCR, one entry per CDR3 protein. The sample lists roughly 150,000 distinct CDR3 sequences; about 32% were seen once. Trimming removed 5 bases from V and 2 bases from J; junction bases left unmatched: 5. CDR1 is LGHDT and CDR2 is YNNKEL in the germline V gene (reference sequence). The CDR3 sequence is 15 residues long. This receptor was obtained from a human donor in good health (CMV status not recorded). Some clones in this sample may be carry-over from other donors' samples. The source was CD8+ T cells from cultured PBMCs, collected from culture after CMV antigen stimulation. This chain uses TRBV3-1 with TRBJ2-3; 9 bases map to TRBD1. The chain's CDR3 is CASSGWDRDTDTQYF. The CDR3 nucleotides read TGTGCCAGCAGCGGCTGGGACAGGGACACAGATACGCAGTATTTT.